One and the same sample provided the 25 T cell receptor beta chains below, sequenced in a study of blood T cell repertoires in COVID-19. The table came from immunoSEQ multiplex PCR; TCRdb's copy has only in-frame clones and leaves some out. The table records 120,000 or so clones, just over 85% of them present only once. The sample comprised peripheral blood. The receptors were sampled from a man aged 35 to 55 with acute or convalescent COVID-19.

This clone was detected once. The V and J genes are TRBV5-8 and TRBJ2-1; tentatively, D is TRBD1 (6 bases). CDR1 is SGHTS and CDR2 is YDEGEE in the germline V gene. V gave up 4 bases and J gave up 8 bases, with 19 bases separating them. This CDR3 has 15 amino acids. In nucleotides, the CDR3 is TGTGCCAGCAGCCAAAGCAACAGGGTTTCATATGAGCAGTTCTTC. This encodes CASSQSNRVSYEQFF.

The chain uses TRBV19 and TRBJ2-7; 8 nucleotides match TRBD1. CDR1 is LNHDA, CDR2 SQIVND, per germline (reference sequence). This CDR3 region has 15 residues. The junction had 6 bases not matched to a gene; V was cut back by 5 bases and J by 0 bases. The CDR3 region has the DNA TGTGCCAGTAGTGGTCGGACAGGGAGCTCCTACGAGCAGTACTTC. This translates into CASSGRTGSSYEQYF.

This rearrangement joins TRBV3-1 (or the pseudogene TRBV3-2) to TRBJ2-5; 10 bases fit TRBD2. The CDR3 extends over 14 amino acids. Germline V gene sequence: CDR1 LGHDT, CDR2 YNNKEL (reference sequence). Trimming removed 6 bases from V and 5 bases from J; junction bases left unmatched: 6. The CDR3 loop is CASSRTSGRETQYF. In nucleotides, the CDR3 is TGTGCCAGCAGTCGGACTAGCGGACGGGAGACCCAGTACTTC.

CDR3 DNA: TGTGCCAGCTCAGTCGAGGGTTTAGGTACAGATACGCAGTATTTT. Encoded protein: CASSVEGLGTDTQYF. The chain joins TRBV18 to TRBJ2-3; tentatively, D is TRBD2 (5 bases). Trimming stripped 5 bases from V and 3 bases from J, with 15 bases between. CDR3 size: 15 residues. From germline, CDR1 is KGHSH and CDR2 LQKENI.

This CDR3 reads CASSSHATNEKLFF. For the CDR3, the DNA is TGTGCCAGCAGCTCACACGCAACTAATGAAAAACTGTTTTTT. The chain is built from TRBV7-2 and TRBJ1-4; D remains ambiguous. Germline lookup yields CDR1 SGHTA and CDR2 FQGNSA. This CDR3 comprises 14 residues. With 4 bases removed from V and 0 bases from J, the gap between germline ends came to 6 bases.

The V gene is TRBV5-1, the J gene TRBJ2-7; TRBD1 matches 7 bases. Germline trimming cut 0 bases from V and 2 bases from J; bases unmatched to any gene: 2. CDR3 length: 14 amino acids. Looked up from germline, CDR1 is SGHRS and CDR2 is YFSETQ. The CDR3 is CASSLDRGAYEQYF. The CDR3 DNA sequence: TGCGCCAGCAGCTTGGACAGGGGAGCCTACGAGCAGTACTTC.

This chain links TRBV6-2 or TRBV6-3 with TRBJ1-1; possible D gene TRBD1, 6 bases. Trimming stripped 2 bases from V and 0 bases from J, with 13 bases between. The CDR3 covers 16 residues. Germline V gene lookup returns CDR1 MNHEY and CDR2 SVGEGT. The CDR3 region is CASSYEEDRLNTEAFF. CDR3 DNA: TGTGCCAGCAGTTACGAGGAAGACAGGTTGAACACTGAAGCTTTCTTT.

The V gene is TRBV14, the J gene TRBJ1-1; D remains ambiguous. This CDR3 has 13 residues. V was shortened by 1 base and J by 6 bases, with 9 bases between the two germline ends. Germline CDR1 SGHDN, CDR2 FVKESK. The CDR3 loop reads CASSQVRVAEAFF. The CDR3 bases are TGTGCCAGCAGCCAAGTGCGGGTAGCTGAAGCTTTCTTT.

V gene TRBV6-1 combines with J gene TRBJ2-1, with 8 bases lining up with TRBD2. The V segment lost 2 bases and the J segment 3 bases; nucleotides outside the gene matches: 12. Germline CDR1 and CDR2: MNHNS and SASEGT. The CDR3 covers 18 residues. The DNA of the CDR3 is TGTGCCAGCAGTGAACGGTTAACTAGCGGAGGCCTCTACAATGAGCAGTTCTTC. Translating gives CASSERLTSGGLYNEQFF.

This chain uses TRBV5-4 with TRBJ1-2; 9 bases are a match to TRBD1. This CDR3 is built from 15 residues. The ends lost 0 bases at V and 6 bases at J; junction bases unmatched: 6. Germline V gene lookup returns CDR1 SGHNT and CDR2 YYREEE (reference sequence). The CDR3 nucleotides are TGTGCCAGCAGCTTGGTAGGGACAGGGAGACATGGCTACACCTTC. Protein product: CASSLVGTGRHGYTF.

V and J are TRBV30 and TRBJ1-2; D may be TRBD1 (5 bases). The germline CDR1 and CDR2 sequences are GTSNPN and SVGIG (reference sequence). This CDR3 has 12 amino acids. V shed 1 base and J shed 8 bases, with 11 bases lying between them. The CDR3 region has the DNA TGTGCCTGGAGTGCGGGGGGGGAAGGCTACACCTTC. The encoded protein is CAWSAGGEGYTF.

This clone was detected only once. CDR3: CASSPLSGQPQHF. In DNA form, the CDR3 reads TGTGCCAGCTCACCATTGTCGGGGCAGCCCCAGCATTTT. The V gene is TRBV18, the J gene TRBJ1-5; D uncertain. V dropped 2 bases and J dropped 7 bases, with 9 bases sitting between them. The CDR3 contains 13 residues. Per germline, CDR1 KGHSH and CDR2 LQKENI. Supplemented by reference TRBV18 and TRBJ1-5, the full variable domain reads NAGVMQNPRHLVRRRGQEARLRCSPMKGHSHVYWYRQLPEEGLKFMVYLQKENIIDESGMPKERFSAEFPKEGPSILRIQQVVRGDSAAYFCASSPLSGQPQHFGDGTRLSIL.

The rearrangement uses TRBV6-4 and TRBJ2-5, with TRBD2 matching over 15 bases. CDR1 and CDR2 from the germline V gene are MRHNA and SNTAGT. The CDR3 spans 17 residues. The J segment lost 5 bases and the V segment lost 9 bases, leaving 13 bases of the junction unmatched. CDR3 in amino acids: CARKLPGLAGGYETQYF. The CDR3 nucleotides are TGTGCCAGAAAACTTCCGGGACTAGCGGGGGGATATGAGACCCAGTACTTC.

The CDR3 region is CASSPRSGGDSEQYF. The CDR3 DNA follows: TGTGCCAGCTCACCACGGAGCGGGGGAGATTCAGAGCAGTACTTC. J is TRBJ2-7 and V is TRBV18; 8 positions match TRBD2. CDR3 size: 15 residues. Germline CDR1 is KGHSH and CDR2 is LQKENI. The junction had 9 bases not matched to a gene; V was cut back by 1 base and J by 7 bases. The full variable domain, its missing parts supplied by reference TRBV18 and TRBJ2-7, is NAGVMQNPRHLVRRRGQEARLRCSPMKGHSHVYWYRQLPEEGLKFMVYLQKENIIDESGMPKERFSAEFPKEGPSILRIQQVVRGDSAAYFCASSPRSGGDSEQYFGPGTRLTVT.

Here the CDR3 DNA reads TGTGCCAGCAGGCCCGCTGCAGGGGTCCCCTACGAGCAGTACTTC. The encoded protein is CASRPAAGVPYEQYF. The chain employs TRBV6-5 and TRBJ2-7; D may be TRBD1 (6 bases). V shed 6 bases and J shed 2 bases, with 17 bases lying between them. Per germline, CDR1 MNHEY and CDR2 SVGAGI. The CDR3 extends over 15 amino acids.

This sequence joins TRBV4-1 and TRBJ2-1, with 9 positions matching TRBD2. Unmatched junction bases numbered 13, after V lost 0 bases and J lost 10 bases. Germline V CDR1 and CDR2: MGHRA, YSYEKL. CDR3 length: 17 amino acids. CDR3 in amino acids: CASSQDPPTSGHREQFF. CDR3 nucleotides: TGCGCCAGCAGCCAAGATCCGCCGACTAGCGGTCATAGGGAGCAGTTCTTC.

As to this clone: Compared with germline, one end of the junction differs, possibly owing to a read error. This rearrangement joins TRBV11-2 to TRBJ1-2; weak D call: TRBD1 (5 bases). The CDR3 loop spans 13 amino acids. Germline CDR1 SGHAT, CDR2 FQNNGV. CDR3 DNA sequence: TGTGCCAGCAGATTTGGGGGGGAACATGGCTACCCCTTC. It yields the protein CASRFGGEHGYPF. Using reference TRBV11-2 and TRBJ1-2 for the parts outside the CDR3, the full variable domain is EAGVAQSPRYKIIEKRQSVAFWCNPISGHATLYWYQQILGQGPKLLIQFQNNGVVDDSQLPKDRFSAERLKGVDSTLKIQPAKLEDSAVYLCASRFGGEHGYPFGSGTRLTVV.

The table lists this clone with a count of one. This rearrangement joins TRBV29-1 to TRBJ2-3; 10 bases are shared with TRBD2. The CDR3 extends over 14 amino acids. V trimming: 7 bases; J trimming: 4 bases; junction bases outside the gene matches: 8. Germline assignment: CDR1 SQVTM and CDR2 ANQGSEA. In nucleotides, the CDR3 is TGCAGCGGTGAGGTAGCGGGAGGACCAGATACGCAGTATTTT. Translation: CSGEVAGGPDTQYF.

The chain joins TRBV2 to TRBJ2-1, with TRBD2 matching over 8 bases. J gave up 2 bases and V 2 bases, and 2 bases lay outside the gene matches. Germline CDR1 is SNHLY and CDR2 is FYNNEI. The CDR3 length is 15 residues. CDR3 protein: CASSETSGTYNEQFF. The CDR3 nucleotides read TGTGCCAGCAGTGAAACTAGCGGCACCTACAATGAGCAGTTCTTC.

The chain combines TRBV12-5 with TRBJ2-3; 9 positions match TRBD1. The CDR3 sequence is 15 residues long. Unmatched junction bases numbered 14, after V lost 10 bases and J lost 6 bases. Germline CDR1 and CDR2: LGHNT and FRNRAP. Written as DNA, the CDR3 is TGTGCTACCGAACCCGGGACAGGGTTTTCGGATACGCAGTATTTT. This gives the protein CATEPGTGFSDTQYF. Using reference TRBV12-5 and TRBJ2-3 for the parts outside the CDR3, the full variable domain is DARVTQTPRHKVTEMGQEVTMRCQPILGHNTVFWYRQTMMQGLELLAYFRNRAPLDDSGMPKDRFSAEMPDATLATLKIQPSEPRDSAVYFCATEPGTGFSDTQYFGPGTRLTVL.

V usage is TRBV27 and J usage is TRBJ2-1; D might be TRBD2 (7 bases). V lost 2 bases, J lost 2 bases, and 10 bases lay in between. Germline V gives CDR1 MNHEY, CDR2 SMNVEV (reference sequence). The CDR3 runs to 15 residues. The CDR3 DNA follows: TGTGCCAGCAGTTTAAGGGGGGGGGCCTACAATGAGCAGTTCTTC. It is translated as CASSLRGGAYNEQFF.

The chain combines TRBV24-1 with TRBJ2-5, with unresolved D. Trimming took off 4 bases at V and 3 bases at J, with 8 bases between the two ends. The CDR3 is made up of 13 amino acids. Germline CDR1 KGHDR, CDR2 SFDVKD. Here the CDR3 DNA reads TGTGCCACCAGTGACCTTAATAAAGAGACCCAGTACTTC. Its translation is CATSDLNKETQYF.

This clone was counted only a few times. The chain has TRBV12-3 or TRBV12-4 and TRBJ2-1; 10 bases fit TRBD2. This CDR3 has 12 amino acids. Losses at the gene ends were 8 bases for V and 7 bases for J; bases not matched to a gene: 2. CDR3 bases: TGTGCCAGCTCTAGCGGGAGAAATGAGCAGTTCTTC. It yields the protein CASSSGRNEQFF.

This clone was seen a handful of times. The V gene is TRBV9, the J gene TRBJ2-7; D unresolved. The CDR3 totals 14 residues. The germline CDR1 and CDR2 sequences are SGDLS and YYNGEE. V shed 0 bases and J shed 4 bases, with 11 bases lying between them. The CDR3 sequence is CASSVGLVPYEQYF. Written as DNA, the CDR3 is TGTGCCAGCAGCGTAGGTCTAGTCCCGTACGAGCAGTACTTC.

This clone was observed a handful of times. The CDR3 region is CASSTDYFGGQETQYF. DNA for the CDR3: TGTGCCAGCAGTACTGACTATTTCGGCGGACAAGAGACCCAGTACTTC. The chain combines TRBV6-2 or TRBV6-3 with TRBJ2-5; D is perhaps TRBD2 (5 bases). The CDR3 runs 16 residues. CDR1 and CDR2 from the germline V gene are MNHEY and SVGEGT. V was clipped by 5 bases and J by 2 bases, with 18 bases between them.